This T cell receptor (beta chain) was retrieved from a study of human T cells and chemical hapten exposure. Time point reported: pre-sensitization, week 0. Treatment reported: therapeutic diphenylcyclopropenone sensitization with weekly scalp DPC. Prior to application of each patch test, blood was drawn. Each cDNA molecule in the library carried unique molecular identifiers. Study processing details: Sample TCR counts, which ranged from 23,224 to 690,600, had a median of 95,638. TCRdb ran MiXCR on the RACE reads and lists one entry per CDR3 protein. The V and J calls come from TCRdb's annotation, not from the publication. The table shows 240,000 or so distinct CDR3 sequences, with about 9% occurring only once. General study findings and limits: Significantly more large CDR3 similarity clusters were formed by expanded TCRs than by controls.

Between the trimmed V and J ends, which lost 2 bases and 4 bases, there was a span of 8 bases. The CDR3 runs 13 residues. Turning to this clonotype: Its antigen is still unknown.

Sequences were derived from whole blood, sampled in connection with sensitization to the hapten diphenylcyclopropenone (DPC). The receptor comes from a middle-aged woman with alopecia areata. Some clones in this sample may be carry-over from other donors' samples. The chain joins TRBV12-3 or TRBV12-4 to TRBJ1-1; D uncertain. CDR3 sequence reads: CASSLQWSTEAFF. CDR3 DNA sequence: TGTGCCAGCAGTTTACAATGGAGCACTGAAGCTTTCTTT.